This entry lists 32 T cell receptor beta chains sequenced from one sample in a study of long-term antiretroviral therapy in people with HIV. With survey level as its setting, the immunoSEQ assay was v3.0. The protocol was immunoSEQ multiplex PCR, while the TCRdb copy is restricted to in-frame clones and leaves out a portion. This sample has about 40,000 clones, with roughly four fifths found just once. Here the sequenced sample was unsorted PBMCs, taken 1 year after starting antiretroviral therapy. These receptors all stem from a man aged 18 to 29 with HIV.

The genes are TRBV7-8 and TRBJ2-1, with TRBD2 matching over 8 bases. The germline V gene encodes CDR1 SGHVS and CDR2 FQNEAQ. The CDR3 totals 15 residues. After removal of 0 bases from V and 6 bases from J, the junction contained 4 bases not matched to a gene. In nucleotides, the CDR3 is TGTGCCAGCAGCTTAGCAAAACTAGCGGCCAATGAGCAGTTCTTC. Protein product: CASSLAKLAANEQFF.

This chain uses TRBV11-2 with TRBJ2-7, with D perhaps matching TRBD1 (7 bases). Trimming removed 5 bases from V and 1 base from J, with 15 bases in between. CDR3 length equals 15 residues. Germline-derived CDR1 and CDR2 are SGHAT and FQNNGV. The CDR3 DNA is TGTGCCAGCAGCCCACGGCCAGGGGGGTCCTACGAGCAGTACTTC. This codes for CASSPRPGGSYEQYF.

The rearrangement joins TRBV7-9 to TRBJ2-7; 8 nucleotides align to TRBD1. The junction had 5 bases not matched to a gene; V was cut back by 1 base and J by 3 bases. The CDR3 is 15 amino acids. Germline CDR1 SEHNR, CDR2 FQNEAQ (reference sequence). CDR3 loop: CASSLGQGLFYEQYF. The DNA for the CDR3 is TGTGCCAGCAGCTTAGGACAGGGGCTTTTCTACGAGCAGTACTTC.

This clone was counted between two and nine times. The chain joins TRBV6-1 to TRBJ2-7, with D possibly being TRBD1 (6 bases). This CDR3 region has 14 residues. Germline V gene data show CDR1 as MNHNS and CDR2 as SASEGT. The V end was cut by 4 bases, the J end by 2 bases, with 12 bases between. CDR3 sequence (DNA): TGTGCCAGCAGTGCTCGGACAGATACCTACGAGCAGTACTTC. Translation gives CASSARTDTYEQYF.

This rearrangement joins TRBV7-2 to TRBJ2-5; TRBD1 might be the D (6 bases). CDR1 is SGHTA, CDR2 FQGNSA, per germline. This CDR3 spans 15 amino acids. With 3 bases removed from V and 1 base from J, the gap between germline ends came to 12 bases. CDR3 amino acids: CASSFLGALQETQYF. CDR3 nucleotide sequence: TGTGCCAGCAGCTTCCTGGGGGCCCTCCAAGAGACCCAGTACTTC.

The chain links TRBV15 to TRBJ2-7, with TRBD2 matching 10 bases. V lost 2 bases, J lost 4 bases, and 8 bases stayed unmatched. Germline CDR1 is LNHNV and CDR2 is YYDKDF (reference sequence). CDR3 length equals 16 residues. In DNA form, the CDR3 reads TGTGCCACCAGCAGAAAGCTAGCGGGAGTACGGTACGAGCAGTACTTC. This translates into CATSRKLAGVRYEQYF.

The CDR3 nucleotides read TGTGCCAGCAGTTCCTCCCCTTGGGTGGAGGTTGGGACAGATACGCAGTATTTT. Translated: CASSSSPWVEVGTDTQYF. This chain links TRBV7-3 with TRBJ2-3, with a weak D call TRBD2 (5 bases). The CDR3 contains 18 residues. From germline, CDR1 is SGHTA and CDR2 FQGTGA. Trimming removed 6 bases at V and 3 bases at J, with 25 bases between.

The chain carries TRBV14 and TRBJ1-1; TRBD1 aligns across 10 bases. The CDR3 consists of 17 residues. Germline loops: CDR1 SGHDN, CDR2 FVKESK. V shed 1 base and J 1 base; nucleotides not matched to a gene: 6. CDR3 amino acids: CASSQGDRGNRNTEAFF. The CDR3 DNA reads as TGTGCCAGCAGCCAAGGGGACAGGGGAAATAGGAACACTGAAGCTTTCTTT.

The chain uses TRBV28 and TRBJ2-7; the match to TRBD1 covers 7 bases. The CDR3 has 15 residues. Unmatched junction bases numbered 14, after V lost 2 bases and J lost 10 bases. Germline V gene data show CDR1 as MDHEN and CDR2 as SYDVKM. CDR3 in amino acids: CASSLAFSTGSSQYF. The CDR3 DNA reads TGTGCCAGCAGTTTAGCTTTCTCGACAGGGAGTTCCCAGTACTTC.

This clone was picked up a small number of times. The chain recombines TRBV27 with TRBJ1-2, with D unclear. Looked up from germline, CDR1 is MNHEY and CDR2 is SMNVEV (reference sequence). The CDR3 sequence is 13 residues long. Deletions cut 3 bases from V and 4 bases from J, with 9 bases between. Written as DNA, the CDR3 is TGTGCCAGCAGTTTCGGGCGGACCTATGGCTACACCTTC. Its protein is CASSFGRTYGYTF.

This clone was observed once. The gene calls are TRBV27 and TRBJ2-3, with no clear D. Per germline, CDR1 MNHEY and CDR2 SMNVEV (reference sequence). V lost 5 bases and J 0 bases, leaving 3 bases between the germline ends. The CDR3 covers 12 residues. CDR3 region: CASSLSTDTQYF. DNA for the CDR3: TGTGCCAGCAGTCTCAGCACAGATACGCAGTATTTT.

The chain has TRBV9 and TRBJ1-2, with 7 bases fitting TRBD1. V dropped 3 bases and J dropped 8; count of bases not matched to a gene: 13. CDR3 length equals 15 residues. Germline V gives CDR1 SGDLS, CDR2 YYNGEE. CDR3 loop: CASSEGAPGVDGYTF. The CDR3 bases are TGTGCCAGCAGCGAGGGGGCCCCAGGGGTTGACGGCTACACCTTC. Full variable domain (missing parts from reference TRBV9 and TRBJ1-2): DSGVTQTPKHLITATGQRVTLRCSPRSGDLSVYWYQQSLDQGLQFLIQYYNGEERAKGNILERFSAQQFPDLHSELNLSSLELGDSALYFCASSEGAPGVDGYTFGSGTRLTVV.

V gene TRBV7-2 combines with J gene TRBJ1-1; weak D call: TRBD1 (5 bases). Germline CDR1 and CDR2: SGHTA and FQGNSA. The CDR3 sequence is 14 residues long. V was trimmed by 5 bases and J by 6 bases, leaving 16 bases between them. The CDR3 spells CASSPGAAGPEAFF. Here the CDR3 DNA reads TGTGCCAGCAGCCCCGGGGCGGCGGGCCCTGAAGCTTTCTTT.

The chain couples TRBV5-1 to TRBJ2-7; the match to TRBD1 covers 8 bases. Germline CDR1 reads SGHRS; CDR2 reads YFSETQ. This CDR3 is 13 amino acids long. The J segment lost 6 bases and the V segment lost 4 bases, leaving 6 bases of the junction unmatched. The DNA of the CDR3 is TGCGCCAGCAGCCCGGGACAGGCTCTCGAGCAGTACTTC. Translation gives CASSPGQALEQYF.

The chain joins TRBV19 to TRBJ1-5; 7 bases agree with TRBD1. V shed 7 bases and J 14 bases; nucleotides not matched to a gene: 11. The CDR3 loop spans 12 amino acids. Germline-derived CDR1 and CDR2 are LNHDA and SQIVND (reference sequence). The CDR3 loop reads CASNETPGQKHF. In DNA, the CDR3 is TGTGCCAGTAATGAGACTCCGGGACAGAAGCATTTT.

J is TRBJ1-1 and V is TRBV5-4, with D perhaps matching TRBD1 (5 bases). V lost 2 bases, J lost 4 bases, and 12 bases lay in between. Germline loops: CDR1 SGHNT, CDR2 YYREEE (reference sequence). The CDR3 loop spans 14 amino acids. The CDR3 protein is CASSFEARGTEAFF. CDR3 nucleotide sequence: TGTGCCAGCAGCTTCGAGGCGAGGGGCACTGAAGCTTTCTTT.

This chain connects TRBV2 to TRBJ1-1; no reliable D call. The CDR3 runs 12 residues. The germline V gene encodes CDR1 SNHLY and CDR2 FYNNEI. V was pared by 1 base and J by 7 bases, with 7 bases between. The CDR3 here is CASSEGRFEAFF. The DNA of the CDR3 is TGTGCCAGCAGTGAAGGACGTTTTGAAGCTTTCTTT.

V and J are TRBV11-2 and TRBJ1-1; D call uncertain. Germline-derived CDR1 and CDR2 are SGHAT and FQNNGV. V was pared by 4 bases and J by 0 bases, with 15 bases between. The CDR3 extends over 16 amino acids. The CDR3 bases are TGTGCCAGCAGCTCCCGAGCCGGGCAGCTGAACACTGAAGCTTTCTTT. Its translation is CASSSRAGQLNTEAFF. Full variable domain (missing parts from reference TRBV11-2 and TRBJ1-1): EAGVAQSPRYKIIEKRQSVAFWCNPISGHATLYWYQQILGQGPKLLIQFQNNGVVDDSQLPKDRFSAERLKGVDSTLKIQPAKLEDSAVYLCASSSRAGQLNTEAFFGQGTRLTVV.

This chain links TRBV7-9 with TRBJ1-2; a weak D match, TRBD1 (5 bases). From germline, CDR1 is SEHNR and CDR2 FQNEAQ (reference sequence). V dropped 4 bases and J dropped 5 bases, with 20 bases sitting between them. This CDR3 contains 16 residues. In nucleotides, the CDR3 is TGTGCCAGCAGCTCCGAAATCAGGGACGGACGTTATGGCTACACCTTC. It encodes CASSSEIRDGRYGYTF. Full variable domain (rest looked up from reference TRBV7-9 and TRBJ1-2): DTGVSQNPRHKITKRGQNVTFRCDPISEHNRLYWYRQTLGQGPEFLTYFQNEAQLEKSRLLSDRFSAERPKGSFSTLEIQRTEQGDSAMYLCASSSEIRDGRYGYTFGSGTRLTVV.

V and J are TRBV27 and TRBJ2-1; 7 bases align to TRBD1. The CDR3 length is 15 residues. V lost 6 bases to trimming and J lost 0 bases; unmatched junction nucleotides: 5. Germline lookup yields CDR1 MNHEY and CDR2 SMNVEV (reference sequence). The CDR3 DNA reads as TGTGCCAGCAGCCAGGGACAGTCCTCCTACAATGAGCAGTTCTTC. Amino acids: CASSQGQSSYNEQFF.

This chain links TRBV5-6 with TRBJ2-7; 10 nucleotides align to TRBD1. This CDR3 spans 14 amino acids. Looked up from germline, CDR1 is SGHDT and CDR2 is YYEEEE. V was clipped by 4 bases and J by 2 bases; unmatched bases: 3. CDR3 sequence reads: CASSTGTGAYEQYF. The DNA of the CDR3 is TGTGCCAGCAGCACTGGGACAGGGGCCTACGAGCAGTACTTC.

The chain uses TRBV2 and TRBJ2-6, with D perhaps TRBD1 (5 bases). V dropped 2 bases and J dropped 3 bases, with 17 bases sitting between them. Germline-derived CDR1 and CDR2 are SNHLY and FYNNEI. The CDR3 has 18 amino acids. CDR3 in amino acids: CASSELGRASGGANVLTF. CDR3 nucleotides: TGTGCCAGCAGTGAACTTGGCAGGGCCTCTGGTGGGGCCAACGTCCTGACTTTC.

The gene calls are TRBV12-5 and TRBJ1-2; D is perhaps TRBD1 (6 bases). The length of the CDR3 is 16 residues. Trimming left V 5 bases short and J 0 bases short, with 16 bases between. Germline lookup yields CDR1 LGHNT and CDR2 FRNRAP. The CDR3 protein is CASGTPDRRANYGYTF. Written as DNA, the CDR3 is TGTGCTAGTGGTACTCCAGACAGGCGAGCTAACTATGGCTACACCTTC. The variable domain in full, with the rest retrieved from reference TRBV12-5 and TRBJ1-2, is DARVTQTPRHKVTEMGQEVTMRCQPILGHNTVFWYRQTMMQGLELLAYFRNRAPLDDSGMPKDRFSAEMPDATLATLKIQPSEPRDSAVYFCASGTPDRRANYGYTFGSGTRLTVV.

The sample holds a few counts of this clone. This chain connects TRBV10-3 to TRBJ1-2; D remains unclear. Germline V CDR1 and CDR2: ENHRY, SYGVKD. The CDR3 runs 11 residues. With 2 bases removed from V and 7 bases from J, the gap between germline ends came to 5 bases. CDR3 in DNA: TGTGCCATCAGTGAGAAAGGTGGCTACACCTTC. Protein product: CAISEKGGYTF.

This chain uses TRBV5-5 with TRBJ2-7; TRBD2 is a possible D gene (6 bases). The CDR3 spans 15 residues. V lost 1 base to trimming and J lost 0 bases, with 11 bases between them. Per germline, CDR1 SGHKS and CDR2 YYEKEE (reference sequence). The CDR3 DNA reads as TGTGCCAGCAGCTTGTTTTACGGGAGCTCCTACGAGCAGTACTTC. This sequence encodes CASSLFYGSSYEQYF.

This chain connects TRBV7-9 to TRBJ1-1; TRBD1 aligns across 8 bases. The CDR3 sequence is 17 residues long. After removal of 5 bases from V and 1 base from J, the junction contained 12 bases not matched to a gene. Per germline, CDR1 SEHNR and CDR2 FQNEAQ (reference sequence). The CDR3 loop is CASSLSRTGLGNTEAFF. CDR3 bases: TGTGCCAGCAGCCTCTCCCGGACAGGGCTCGGGAACACTGAAGCTTTCTTT.

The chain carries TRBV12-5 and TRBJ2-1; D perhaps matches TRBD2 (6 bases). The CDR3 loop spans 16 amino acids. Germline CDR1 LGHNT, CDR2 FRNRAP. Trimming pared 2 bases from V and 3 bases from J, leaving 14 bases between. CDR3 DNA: TGTGCTAGTGGTTTGTGGAGGGGAGTAGGCTACAATGAGCAGTTCTTC. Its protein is CASGLWRGVGYNEQFF.

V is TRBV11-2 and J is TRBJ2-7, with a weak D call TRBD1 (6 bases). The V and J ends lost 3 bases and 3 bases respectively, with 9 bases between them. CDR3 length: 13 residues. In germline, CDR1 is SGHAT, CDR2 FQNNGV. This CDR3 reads CASSLDSLYEQYF. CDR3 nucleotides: TGTGCCAGCAGCTTGGACAGCCTCTACGAGCAGTACTTC.

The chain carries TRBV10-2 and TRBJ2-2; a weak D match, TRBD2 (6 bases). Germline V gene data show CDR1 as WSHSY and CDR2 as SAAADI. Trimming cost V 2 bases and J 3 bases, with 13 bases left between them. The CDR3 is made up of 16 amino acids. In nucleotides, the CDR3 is TGCGCCAGCAGTGAGAGAACTAGCAGAGACACCGGGGAGCTGTTTTTT. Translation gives CASSERTSRDTGELFF.

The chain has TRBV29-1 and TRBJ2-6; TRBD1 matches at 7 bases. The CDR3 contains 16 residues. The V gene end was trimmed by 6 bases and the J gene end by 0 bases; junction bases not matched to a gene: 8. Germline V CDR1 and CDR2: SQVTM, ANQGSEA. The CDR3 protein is CSVFPDRTSGANVLTF. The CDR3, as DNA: TGCAGCGTATTTCCGGACAGGACCTCTGGGGCCAACGTCCTGACTTTC.

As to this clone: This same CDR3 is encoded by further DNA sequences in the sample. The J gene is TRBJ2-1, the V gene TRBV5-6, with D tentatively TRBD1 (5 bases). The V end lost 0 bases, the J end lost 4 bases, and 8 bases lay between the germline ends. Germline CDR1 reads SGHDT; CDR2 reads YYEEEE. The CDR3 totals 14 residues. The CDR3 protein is CASSLGGRYNEQFF. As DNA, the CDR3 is TGTGCCAGCAGCTTGGGGGGCCGTTACAATGAGCAGTTCTTC. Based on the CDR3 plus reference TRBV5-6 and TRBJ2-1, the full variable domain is DAGVTQSPTHLIKTRGQQVTLRCSPKSGHDTVSWYQQALGQGPQFIFQYYEEEERQRGNFPDRFSGHQFPNYSSELNVNALLLGDSALYLCASSLGGRYNEQFFGPGTRLTVL.

Written as DNA, the CDR3 is TGTGCCAGCAGCGCAATAGGGGACAGGGGTGAGCAGTTCTTC. It translates to CASSAIGDRGEQFF. This chain links TRBV7-6 with TRBJ2-1; 10 nucleotides align to TRBD1. Germline V gene data show CDR1 as SGHVS and CDR2 as FNYEAQ. The length of the CDR3 is 14 residues. Germline trimming cut 5 bases from V and 9 bases from J; bases unmatched to any gene: 7.